These T cell receptor beta chains were read from a single sample in a study of PD-1 blockade in classical Hodgkin lymphoma. Sequencing was performed with immunoSEQ multiplex PCR; in TCRdb, only in-frame clones are kept and a portion is missing. The sample holds under 35,000 clones; around 85% are singletons and the top ten take about 2.4%. This specimen was CD4+ T cells from blood, taken before the fourth cycle of nivolumab. These receptors were taken from a human donor with classical Hodgkin lymphoma. Both conserved end residues are part of each CDR3. D genes are given only for firm matches. Rows give clone size only sometimes, using once, few, many, or a class for an expanded clone.

v_gene	abundance	j_gene	d_gene	CDR3aa	CDR3nt
TRBV7-9	-	TRBJ2-3	-	CASMGATDTQYF	TGTGCCAGCATGGGAGCCACAGATACGCAGTATTTT
TRBV28	-	TRBJ1-2	-	CASSLPVHKSYGYTF	TGTGCCAGCAGTTTACCGGTCCATAAGAGCTATGGCTACACCTTC
TRBV5-1	-	TRBJ2-3	-	CASSLGLTDTQYF	TGCGCCAGCAGCTTGGGCCTCACAGATACGCAGTATTTT
TRBV7-2	-	TRBJ2-7	-	CASSSRSGAYEQYF	TGTGCCAGCAGCTCCCGATCAGGGGCCTACGAGCAGTACTTC
TRBV15	-	TRBJ2-1	-	CATSRVLFQGPTFSYNEQFF	TGTGCCACCAGCAGAGTATTATTTCAGGGACCGACCTTTTCTTACAATGAGCAGTTCTTC
TRBV6-4	-	TRBJ1-2	-	CASSDSSRDLYGYTF	TGTGCCAGCAGTGACTCGAGCCGGGACCTGTATGGCTACACCTTC
TRBV30	-	TRBJ1-2	-	CAWSVEGFPANYGYTF	TGTGCCTGGAGTGTCGAGGGATTCCCAGCTAACTATGGCTACACCTTC
TRBV7-9	-	TRBJ2-2	-	CASSLGRANTGELFF	TGTGCCAGCAGCTTGGGCAGGGCCAACACCGGGGAGCTGTTTTTT
TRBV28	-	TRBJ1-5	-	CASRPDGMGPQHF	TGTGCCAGCAGACCGGACGGCATGGGGCCCCAGCATTTT
TRBV5-4	-	TRBJ2-2	-	CASSLSGGAAGELFF	TGTGCCAGCAGCTTGAGCGGAGGGGCGGCCGGGGAGCTGTTTTTT
TRBV5-1	-	TRBJ2-5	-	CASSLARLTAKGETQYF	TGCGCCAGCAGCTTGGCCAGATTGACAGCGAAAGGGGAGACCCAGTACTTC
TRBV5-4	-	TRBJ2-1	TRBD1	CASSPGDRGSNEQFF	TGTGCCAGCAGCCCGGGGGACAGGGGGTCCAATGAGCAGTTCTTC
TRBV2	-	TRBJ1-3	-	CASSDFSSGNTIYF	TGTGCCAGCAGTGACTTCAGCTCTGGAAACACCATATATTTT
TRBV25-1	-	TRBJ2-6	TRBD1	CASRDRNPPGANVLTF	TGTGCCAGCAGGGACAGGAATCCCCCTGGGGCCAACGTCCTGACTTTC
TRBV5-1	-	TRBJ1-1	-	CASSSTVDTEAFF	TGCGCCAGCAGCTCGACAGTTGACACTGAAGCTTTCTTT
TRBV2	-	TRBJ2-7	TRBD1	CASNDRGSSYEQYF	TGTGCCAGCAATGACAGGGGGAGTAGCTACGAGCAGTACTTC
TRBV2	few	TRBJ1-2	-	CASSEVANYGYTF	TGTGCCAGCAGTGAAGTAGCGAACTATGGCTACACCTTC
TRBV2	few	TRBJ2-7	-	CASRVDRTVTYEQYF	TGTGCCAGCAGAGTTGACAGGACTGTGACCTACGAGCAGTACTTC
TRBV23-1	-	TRBJ2-7	TRBD2	CASSHQTSGKPGQYF	TGCGCCAGCAGTCATCAGACTAGCGGTAAGCCGGGGCAGTACTTC
TRBV11-2	-	TRBJ2-5	-	CASSLWLQGEETQYF	TGTGCCAGCAGCTTATGGTTACAGGGAGAAGAGACCCAGTACTTC
TRBV4-2	-	TRBJ2-3	-	CASSQDLVNTQYF	TGTGCCAGCAGCCAAGATCTAGTTAATACGCAGTATTTT
TRBV7-9	-	TRBJ2-3	-	CASRIVPGVATQYF	TGTGCCAGCAGAATTGTCCCCGGGGTTGCGACGCAGTATTTT
TRBV6-5	-	TRBJ2-2	-	CASSYGGRSTELFF	TGTGCCAGCAGTTACGGGGGCCGTTCGACGGAGCTGTTTTTT
TRBV10-3	-	TRBJ1-6	-	CAISESSTGNSPLHF	TGTGCCATCAGTGAGTCGTCAACCGGTAATTCACCCCTCCACTTT
TRBV11-2	-	TRBJ2-5	TRBD2	CASSLMVAGGETQYF	TGTGCCAGCAGCTTAATGGTAGCGGGAGGGGAGACCCAGTACTTC
TRBV28	-	TRBJ2-7	-	CASSFAGGLVEQYF	TGTGCCAGCAGTTTCGCCGGAGGGCTTGTCGAGCAGTACTTC
TRBV18	-	TRBJ2-3	TRBD2	CASSPSPSGSIRNTDTQYF	TGTGCCAGCTCACCAAGCCCTAGCGGATCTATACGAAATACAGATACGCAGTATTTT
TRBV18	once	TRBJ2-5	-	CASSPREPAETQYF	TGTGCCAGCTCACCTCGGGAGCCCGCCGAGACCCAGTACTTC
TRBV28	-	TRBJ1-2	-	CASSSGDLGYTF	TGTGCCAGCAGTTCCGGGGACCTAGGCTACACCTTC
TRBV7-7	-	TRBJ2-3	TRBD1	CASSLDRATDTQYF	TGTGCTAGCAGCTTAGACAGGGCCACAGATACGCAGTATTTT
TRBV19	-	TRBJ2-1	-	CASSIAGVRYNEQFF	TGTGCCAGTAGTATAGCGGGAGTGAGATACAATGAGCAGTTCTTC
TRBV9	-	TRBJ1-3	-	CASSVGTSDYGNTIYF	TGTGCCAGCAGCGTAGGGACCTCCGACTATGGAAACACCATATATTTT